A selection of T cell receptor beta chains follows, all from one sample in a study of human T cells and chemical hapten exposure. TCRdb reanalysed the RACE reads using MiXCR and keeps one entry per CDR3 protein. The table has about 300,000 distinct CDR3 sequences, around 5.5% seen once. This material consisted of whole blood, taken in connection with sensitization to the hapten diphenylcyclopropenone (DPC). Source of these receptors: a woman aged 18-30 years with alopecia areata. Some clones in this sample may be carry-over from other donors' samples. CDR3s include the opening cysteine and the closing phenylalanine or tryptophan. The D gene is left open where the match is weak. Clone size is given for some rows only: seen once, a few or many times, or a class if the clone is expanded.

clone_size | j_call | v_call | d_call | cdr3_nt | cdr3_aa
many | TRBJ2-4 | TRBV27 | - | TGTGCCAGCAGTTTTGGTCCCGAAAACATTCAGTACTTC | CASSFGPENIQYF
few | TRBJ1-1 | TRBV1 | - | TGCACCAGCAGCCAAGAATTCAGGGAATTCACTGAAGCTTTCTTT | CTSSQEFREFTEAFF
- | TRBJ2-5 | TRBV2 | - | TGTGCCAGCAGACCACTAAGTTCAGGGCAAGAGACCCAGTACTTC | CASRPLSSGQETQYF
many | TRBJ1-2 | TRBV4-3 | - | TGCGCCAGCAGCGGCGGGACACAACTGCCCGAAAGCTATGGCTACACCTTC | CASSGGTQLPESYGYTF
few | TRBJ1-2 | TRBV5-1 | TRBD1 | TGCGCCAGCAGCTTGGGGCCGGGACAGGGAGGAGGCTACACCTTC | CASSLGPGQGGGYTF
many | TRBJ1-1 | TRBV6-2/TRBV6-3 | - | TGTGCCAGCGGCAGGGCCGGACGGGGGGAAGCTTTCTTT | CASGRAGRGEAFF
few | TRBJ1-4 | TRBV6-5 | TRBD1 | TGTGCCAGCAGCCGGGACAGGGGCGGTGGAACTAATGAAAAACTGTTTTTT | CASSRDRGGGTNEKLFF
few | TRBJ2-7 | TRBV6-1 | TRBD1 | TGTGCCAGCAGTGGCACAGGGGGGTTCCCGTGCGAGCAGTACTTC | CASSGTGGFPCEQYF
- | TRBJ2-2 | TRBV12-5 | - | TGTGCTAGTGGTAGGGACACCGGGGAGCTGTTTTTT | CASGRDTGELFF
- | TRBJ2-4 | TRBV28 | - | TGTGCCAGCAGTTTGGCGGGGAAGAGCAAAAACATTCAGTACTTC | CASSLAGKSKNIQYF
many | TRBJ2-3 | TRBV12-3/TRBV12-4 | TRBD2 | TGTGCCAGCAGTCGTGGGCTAGGGGAGGGGACAGATACGCAGTATTTT | CASSRGLGEGTDTQYF
- | TRBJ2-5 | TRBV5-1 | TRBD2 | TGCGCCAGCAGCGAGCAGACTAGCGGTGAGACCCAGTACTTC | CASSEQTSGETQYF
few | TRBJ2-5 | TRBV3-1 | - | TGTGCCAGCAGCCCCCGGGACTTCGAGACCCAGTACTTC | CASSPRDFETQYF
many | TRBJ1-2 | TRBV11-2 | - | TGTGCCAGCAGCATCGGGCCAGGACAGACAGCCTATGGCTACACCTTC | CASSIGPGQTAYGYTF
many | TRBJ2-7 | TRBV5-4 | - | TGTGCCAGCAGCTTGGCAGCGGACTTTACCTACGAGCAGTACTTC | CASSLAADFTYEQYF
many | TRBJ2-3 | TRBV7-2 | - | TGTGCCAGCAGCCCAGATATCACAGATACGCAGTATTTT | CASSPDITDTQYF
many | TRBJ2-7 | TRBV3-1 | - | TGTGCCAGCAGCCAAGATCTTGGCAGCCCTAGAACCTACGAGCAGTACTTC | CASSQDLGSPRTYEQYF
- | TRBJ1-2 | TRBV5-1 | TRBD1 | TGCGCCAGCAGCACTAAGACAGGGGGCCTTGTCTACACCTTC | CASSTKTGGLVYTF
many | TRBJ2-5 | TRBV20-1 | - | TGCAGTGCTAGATCCAAACAGGGAAGGCAAGAGACCCAGTACTTC | CSARSKQGRQETQYF
- | TRBJ2-1 | TRBV12-3/TRBV12-4 | - | TGTGCCAGCAGTTTGGGATCCGAGTCCTACAATGAGCAGTTCTTC | CASSLGSESYNEQFF